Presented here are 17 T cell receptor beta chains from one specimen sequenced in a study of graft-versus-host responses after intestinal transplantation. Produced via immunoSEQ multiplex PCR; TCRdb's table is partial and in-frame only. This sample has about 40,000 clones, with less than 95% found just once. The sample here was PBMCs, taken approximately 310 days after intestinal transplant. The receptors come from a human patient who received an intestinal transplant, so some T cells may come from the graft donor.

The CDR3 coding sequence is TGTGCCAGCAGTGACGGACAGGGCCGAGATGGCTACACCTTC. Amino acids: CASSDGQGRDGYTF. This chain links TRBV6-1 with TRBJ1-2; 8 positions agree with TRBD1. Germline CDR1 and CDR2: MNHNS and SASEGT. CDR3 length: 14 residues. With 3 bases clipped from V and 6 bases from J, the junction kept 6 bases outside the gene matches.

The CDR3 region has the DNA TGTGCCAGCAGCGTCTCCGCAGGGGGCTCCTATGGCTACACCTTC. This encodes CASSVSAGGSYGYTF. The rearrangement joins TRBV9 to TRBJ1-2; 8 positions agree with TRBD1. The CDR3 has 15 residues. Germline V lookup: CDR1 SGDLS, CDR2 YYNGEE. The junction had 7 bases not matched to a gene; V was cut back by 2 bases and J by 4 bases.

CDR3 DNA sequence: TGTGCCAGCAGCCCCAGGGGACTAGCGAGCCGCACAGATACGCAGTATTTT. Encoded protein: CASSPRGLASRTDTQYF. The chain employs TRBV9 and TRBJ2-3; TRBD2 agrees at 10 bases. This CDR3 comprises 17 residues. V trimming: 4 bases; J trimming: 1 base; junction bases outside the gene matches: 9. Germline loops: CDR1 SGDLS, CDR2 YYNGEE.

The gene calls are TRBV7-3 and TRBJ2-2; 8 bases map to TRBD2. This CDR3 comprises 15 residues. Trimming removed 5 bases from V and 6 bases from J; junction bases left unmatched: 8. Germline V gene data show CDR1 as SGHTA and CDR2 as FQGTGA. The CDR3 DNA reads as TGTGCCAGCAGCAAGACTAGCGTCCTAGCCGGGGAGCTGTTTTTT. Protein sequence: CASSKTSVLAGELFF.

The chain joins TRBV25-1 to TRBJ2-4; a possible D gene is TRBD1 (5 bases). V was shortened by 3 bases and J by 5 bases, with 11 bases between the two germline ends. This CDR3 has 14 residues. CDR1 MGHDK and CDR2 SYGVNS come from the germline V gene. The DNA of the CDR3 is TGTGCCAGCAGTGAGGCAGGGCGTCAAAACATTCAGTACTTC. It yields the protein CASSEAGRQNIQYF.

CDR3 DNA: TGTGCCAGCAGCCCGACAGGGAACACTGAAGCTTTCTTT. Protein sequence: CASSPTGNTEAFF. The rearrangement uses TRBV28 and TRBJ1-1; perhaps TRBD1 as D (6 bases). V was cut by 6 bases and J by 1 base, with 9 bases left in between. The CDR3 loop spans 13 amino acids. Germline-derived CDR1 and CDR2 are MDHEN and SYDVKM.

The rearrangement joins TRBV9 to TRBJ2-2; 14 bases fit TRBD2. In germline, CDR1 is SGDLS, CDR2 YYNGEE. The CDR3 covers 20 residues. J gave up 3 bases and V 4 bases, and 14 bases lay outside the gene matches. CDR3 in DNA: TGTGCCAGCAGCCCAGAACCGGGACTAGCGGGAGTGGGGTACACCGGGGAGCTGTTTTTT. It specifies CASSPEPGLAGVGYTGELFF. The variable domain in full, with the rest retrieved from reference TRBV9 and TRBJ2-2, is DSGVTQTPKHLITATGQRVTLRCSPRSGDLSVYWYQQSLDQGLQFLIQYYNGEERAKGNILERFSAQQFPDLHSELNLSSLELGDSALYFCASSPEPGLAGVGYTGELFFGEGSRLTVL.

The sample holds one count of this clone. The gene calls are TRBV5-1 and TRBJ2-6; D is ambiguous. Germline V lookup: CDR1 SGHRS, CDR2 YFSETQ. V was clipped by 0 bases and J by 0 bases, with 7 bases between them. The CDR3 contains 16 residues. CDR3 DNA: TGCGCCAGCAGCTTGGGACTGCACTCTGGGGCCAACGTCCTGACTTTC. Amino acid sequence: CASSLGLHSGANVLTF.

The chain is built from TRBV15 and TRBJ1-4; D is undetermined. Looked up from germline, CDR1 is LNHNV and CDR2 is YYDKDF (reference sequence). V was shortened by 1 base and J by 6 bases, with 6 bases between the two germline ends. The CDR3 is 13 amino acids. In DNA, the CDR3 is TGTGCCACCAGCAGAGGGGTAGATGAAAAACTGTTTTTT. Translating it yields CATSRGVDEKLFF.

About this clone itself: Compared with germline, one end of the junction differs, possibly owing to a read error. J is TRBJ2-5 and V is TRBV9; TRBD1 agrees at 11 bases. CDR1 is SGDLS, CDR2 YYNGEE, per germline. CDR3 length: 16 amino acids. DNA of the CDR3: TGTGCCAGCAGTGTCCTGGGACAGGGGGAGCGAGAGACCCGGTACTTC. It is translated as CASSVLGQGERETRYF.

Written as DNA, the CDR3 is TGTGCCAGCAGCCAAGTTATGACTAGCGGGAGGGTTAATGAGCAGTTCTTC. Encoded protein: CASSQVMTSGRVNEQFF. V is TRBV11-2 and J is TRBJ2-1, with 14 bases identical to TRBD2. Germline V CDR1 and CDR2: SGHAT, FQNNGV. The trim removed 5 bases at V and 7 bases at J, leaving 10 bases unmatched. The length of the CDR3 is 17 residues.

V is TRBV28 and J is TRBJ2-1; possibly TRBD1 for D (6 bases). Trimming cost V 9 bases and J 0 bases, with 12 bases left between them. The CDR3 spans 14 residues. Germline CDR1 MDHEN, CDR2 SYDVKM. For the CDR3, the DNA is TGTGCCAGTCGACAGGAGAGCTCCTACAATGAGCAGTTCTTC. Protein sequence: CASRQESSYNEQFF. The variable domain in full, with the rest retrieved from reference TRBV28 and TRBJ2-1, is DVKVTQSSRYLVKRTGEKVFLECVQDMDHENMFWYRQDPGLGLRLIYFSYDVKMKEKGDIPEGYSVSREKKERFSLILESASTNQTSMYLCASRQESSYNEQFFGPGTRLTVL.

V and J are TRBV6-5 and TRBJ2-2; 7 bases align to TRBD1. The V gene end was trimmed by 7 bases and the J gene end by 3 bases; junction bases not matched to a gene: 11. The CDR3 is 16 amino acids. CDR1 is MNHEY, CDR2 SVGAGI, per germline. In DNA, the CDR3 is TGTGCCAGCACCTACTCGACAGGGATCGACACCGGGGAGCTGTTTTTT. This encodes CASTYSTGIDTGELFF.

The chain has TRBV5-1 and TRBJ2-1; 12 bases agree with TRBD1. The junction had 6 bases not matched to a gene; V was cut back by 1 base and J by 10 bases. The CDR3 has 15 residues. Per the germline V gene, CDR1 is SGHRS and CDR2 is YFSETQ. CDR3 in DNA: TGCGCCAGCAGCTTGATGGGACAGGGGGCCGGAGAGCAGTTCTTC. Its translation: CASSLMGQGAGEQFF.

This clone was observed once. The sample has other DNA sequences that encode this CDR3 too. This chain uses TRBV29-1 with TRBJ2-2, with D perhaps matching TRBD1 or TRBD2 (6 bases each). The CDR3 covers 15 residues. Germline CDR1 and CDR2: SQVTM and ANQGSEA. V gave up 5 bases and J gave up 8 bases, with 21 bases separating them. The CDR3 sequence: CSVPGGGGETGELFF. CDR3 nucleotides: TGCAGCGTTCCGGGTGGAGGGGGTGAGACAGGGGAGCTGTTTTTT.

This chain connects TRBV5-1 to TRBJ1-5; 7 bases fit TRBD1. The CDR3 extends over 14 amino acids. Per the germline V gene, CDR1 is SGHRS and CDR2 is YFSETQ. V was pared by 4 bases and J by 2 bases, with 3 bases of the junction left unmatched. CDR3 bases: TGCGCCAGCAGCGCAGGGACAGGCAATCAGCCCCAGCATTTT. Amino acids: CASSAGTGNQPQHF.

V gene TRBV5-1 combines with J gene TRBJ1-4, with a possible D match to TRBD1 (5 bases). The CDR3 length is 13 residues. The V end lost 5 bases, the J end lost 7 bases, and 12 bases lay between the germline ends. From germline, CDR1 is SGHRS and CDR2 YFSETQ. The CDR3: CASRPPGGEKLFF. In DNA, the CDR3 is TGCGCCAGCAGACCCCCGGGGGGTGAAAAACTGTTTTTT.